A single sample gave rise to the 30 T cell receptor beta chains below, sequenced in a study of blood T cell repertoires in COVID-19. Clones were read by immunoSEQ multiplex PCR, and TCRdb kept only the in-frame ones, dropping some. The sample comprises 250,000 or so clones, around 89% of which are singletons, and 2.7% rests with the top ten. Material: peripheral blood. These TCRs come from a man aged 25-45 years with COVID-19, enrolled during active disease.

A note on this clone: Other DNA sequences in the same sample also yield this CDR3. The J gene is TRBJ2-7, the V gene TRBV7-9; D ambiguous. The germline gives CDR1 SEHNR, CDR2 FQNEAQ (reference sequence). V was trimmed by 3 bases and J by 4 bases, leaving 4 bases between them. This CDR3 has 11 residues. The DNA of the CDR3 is TGTGCCAGCAGCTTCAGTTACGAGCAGTACTTC. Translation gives CASSFSYEQYF.

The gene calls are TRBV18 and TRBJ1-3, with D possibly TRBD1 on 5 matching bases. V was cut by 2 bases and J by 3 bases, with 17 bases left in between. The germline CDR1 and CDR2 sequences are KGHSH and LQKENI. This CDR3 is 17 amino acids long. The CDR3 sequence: CASSPTRAGTYGNTIYF. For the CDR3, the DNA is TGTGCCAGCTCACCAACACGGGCTGGGACTTATGGAAACACCATATATTTT.

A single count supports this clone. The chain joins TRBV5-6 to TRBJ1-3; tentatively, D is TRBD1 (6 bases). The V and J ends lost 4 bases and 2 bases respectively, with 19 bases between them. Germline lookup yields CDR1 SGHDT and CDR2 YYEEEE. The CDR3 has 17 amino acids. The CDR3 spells CASSVTTGDVAGNTIYF. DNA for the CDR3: TGTGCCAGCAGCGTCACGACAGGCGATGTTGCTGGAAACACCATATATTTT.

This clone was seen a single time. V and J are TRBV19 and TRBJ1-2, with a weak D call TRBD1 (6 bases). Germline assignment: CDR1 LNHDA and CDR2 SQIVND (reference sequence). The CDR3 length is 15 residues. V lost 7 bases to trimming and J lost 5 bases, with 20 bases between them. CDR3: CASTLGTTRGYGYTF. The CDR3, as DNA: TGTGCCAGTACTCTAGGGACAACTCGTGGGTATGGCTACACCTTC.

CDR3 DNA: TGTGCCAGCAGAGAAGCGGGGGGTCGGGAGCAGTACTTC. Encoded protein: CASREAGGREQYF. The chain links TRBV11-1 to TRBJ2-7, with 9 nucleotides matching TRBD2. Germline CDR1 SGHAT, CDR2 FQDESV (reference sequence). V was clipped by 6 bases and J by 7 bases; unmatched bases: 7. The length of the CDR3 is 13 residues.

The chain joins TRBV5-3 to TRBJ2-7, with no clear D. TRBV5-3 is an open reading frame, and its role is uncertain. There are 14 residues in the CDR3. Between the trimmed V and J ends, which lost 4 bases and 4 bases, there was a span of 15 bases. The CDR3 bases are TGTGCCAGAAGCCCCCCCGGGTCCCTATACGAGCAGTACTTC. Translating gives CARSPPGSLYEQYF.

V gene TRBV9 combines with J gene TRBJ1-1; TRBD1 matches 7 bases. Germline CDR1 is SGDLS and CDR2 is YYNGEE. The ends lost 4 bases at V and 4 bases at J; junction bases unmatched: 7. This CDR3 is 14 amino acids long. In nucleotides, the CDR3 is TGTGCCAGCAGCCGTGACAGGGTGGCCACTGAAGCTTTCTTT. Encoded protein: CASSRDRVATEAFF. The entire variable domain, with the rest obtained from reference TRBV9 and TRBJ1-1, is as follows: DSGVTQTPKHLITATGQRVTLRCSPRSGDLSVYWYQQSLDQGLQFLIQYYNGEERAKGNILERFSAQQFPDLHSELNLSSLELGDSALYFCASSRDRVATEAFFGQGTRLTVV.

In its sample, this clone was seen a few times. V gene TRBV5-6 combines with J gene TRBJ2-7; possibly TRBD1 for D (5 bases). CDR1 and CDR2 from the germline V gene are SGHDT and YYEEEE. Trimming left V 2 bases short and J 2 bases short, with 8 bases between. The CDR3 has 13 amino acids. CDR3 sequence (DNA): TGTGCCAGCAGCTTTAGACAGACCTACGAGCAGTACTTC. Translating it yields CASSFRQTYEQYF. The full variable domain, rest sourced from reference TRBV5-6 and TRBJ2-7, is DAGVTQSPTHLIKTRGQQVTLRCSPKSGHDTVSWYQQALGQGPQFIFQYYEEEERQRGNFPDRFSGHQFPNYSSELNVNALLLGDSALYLCASSFRQTYEQYFGPGTRLTVT.

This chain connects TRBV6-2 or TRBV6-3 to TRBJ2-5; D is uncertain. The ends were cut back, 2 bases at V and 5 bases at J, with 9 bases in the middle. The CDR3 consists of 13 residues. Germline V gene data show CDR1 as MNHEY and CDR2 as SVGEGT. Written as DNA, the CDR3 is TGTGCCAGCAGTTACCGAGCGACGGAGACCCAGTACTTC. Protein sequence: CASSYRATETQYF.

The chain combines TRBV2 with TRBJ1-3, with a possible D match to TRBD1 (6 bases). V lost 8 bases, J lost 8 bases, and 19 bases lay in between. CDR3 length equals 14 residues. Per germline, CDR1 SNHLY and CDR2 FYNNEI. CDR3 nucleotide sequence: TGTGCCAGCTGCCCCGGGGGGCAAGGAGACACCATATATTTT. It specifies CASCPGGQGDTIYF.

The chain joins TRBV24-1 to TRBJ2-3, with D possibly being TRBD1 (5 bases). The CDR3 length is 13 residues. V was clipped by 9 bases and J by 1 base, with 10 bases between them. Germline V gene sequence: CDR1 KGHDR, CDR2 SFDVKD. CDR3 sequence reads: CATDDSRTDTQYF. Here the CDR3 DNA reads TGTGCCACCGACGACAGTCGCACAGATACGCAGTATTTT.

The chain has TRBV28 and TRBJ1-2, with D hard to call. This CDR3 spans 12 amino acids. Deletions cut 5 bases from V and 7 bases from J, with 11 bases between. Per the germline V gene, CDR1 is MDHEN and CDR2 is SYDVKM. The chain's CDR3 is CASSIRSSGYTF. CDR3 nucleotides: TGTGCCAGCAGTATCAGATCGTCTGGCTACACCTTC.

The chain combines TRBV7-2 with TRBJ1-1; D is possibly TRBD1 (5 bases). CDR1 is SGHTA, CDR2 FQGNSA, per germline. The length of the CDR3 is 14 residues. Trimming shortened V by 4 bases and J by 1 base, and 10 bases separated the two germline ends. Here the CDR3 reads CASSYLGGNTEAFF. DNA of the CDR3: TGTGCCAGCAGCTACCTGGGGGGGAACACTGAAGCTTTCTTT.

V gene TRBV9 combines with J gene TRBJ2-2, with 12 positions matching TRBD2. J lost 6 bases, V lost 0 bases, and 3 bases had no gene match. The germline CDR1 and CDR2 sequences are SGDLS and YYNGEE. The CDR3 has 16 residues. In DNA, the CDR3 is TGTGCCAGCAGCGTAGGTTCTAGCGGGAGGGCCGGGGAGCTGTTTTTT. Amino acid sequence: CASSVGSSGRAGELFF.

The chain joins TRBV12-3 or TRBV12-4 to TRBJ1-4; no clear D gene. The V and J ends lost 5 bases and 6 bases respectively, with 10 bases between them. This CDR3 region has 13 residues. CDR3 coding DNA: TGTGCCAGCAGTCCTTTAGTACATGAAAAACTGTTTTTT. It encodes CASSPLVHEKLFF.

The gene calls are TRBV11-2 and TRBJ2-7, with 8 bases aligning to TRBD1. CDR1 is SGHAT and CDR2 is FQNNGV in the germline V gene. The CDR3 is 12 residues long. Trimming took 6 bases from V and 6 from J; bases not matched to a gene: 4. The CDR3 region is CASSNRGTEQYF. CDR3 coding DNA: TGTGCCAGCAGTAACAGGGGGACCGAGCAGTACTTC.

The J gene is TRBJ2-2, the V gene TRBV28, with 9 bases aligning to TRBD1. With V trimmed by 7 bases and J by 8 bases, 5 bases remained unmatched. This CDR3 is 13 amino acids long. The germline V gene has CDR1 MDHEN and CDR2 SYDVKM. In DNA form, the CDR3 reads TGTGCCAGCAACTACAGGGGGCTTGGGGAGCTGTTTTTT. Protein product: CASNYRGLGELFF.

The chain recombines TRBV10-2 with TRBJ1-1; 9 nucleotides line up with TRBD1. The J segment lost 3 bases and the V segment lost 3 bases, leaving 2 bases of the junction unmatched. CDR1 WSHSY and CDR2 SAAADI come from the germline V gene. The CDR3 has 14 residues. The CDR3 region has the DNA TGCGCCAGCAGTGAACAGGGGGCGGACACTGAAGCTTTCTTT. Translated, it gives CASSEQGADTEAFF.

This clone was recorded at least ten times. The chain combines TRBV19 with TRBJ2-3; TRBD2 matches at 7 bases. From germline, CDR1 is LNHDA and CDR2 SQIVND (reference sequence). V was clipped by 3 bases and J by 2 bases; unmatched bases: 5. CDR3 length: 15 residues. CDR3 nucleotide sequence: TGTGCCAGTAGTATTGGGGGGGGGTTCACAGATACGCAGTATTTT. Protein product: CASSIGGGFTDTQYF.

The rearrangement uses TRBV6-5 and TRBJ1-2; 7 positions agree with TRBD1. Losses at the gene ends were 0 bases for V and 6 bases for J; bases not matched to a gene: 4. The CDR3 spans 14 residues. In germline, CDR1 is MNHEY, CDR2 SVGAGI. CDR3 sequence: CASSYSGGLNGYTF. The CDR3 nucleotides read TGTGCCAGCAGTTACTCAGGGGGCTTGAATGGCTACACCTTC.

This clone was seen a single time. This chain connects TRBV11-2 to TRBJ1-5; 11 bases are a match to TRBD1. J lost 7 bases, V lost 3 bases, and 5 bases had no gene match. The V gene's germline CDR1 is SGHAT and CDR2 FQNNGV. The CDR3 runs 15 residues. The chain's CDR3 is CASSFGQGAGQPQHF. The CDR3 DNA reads TGTGCCAGCAGCTTTGGACAGGGGGCGGGGCAGCCCCAGCATTTT. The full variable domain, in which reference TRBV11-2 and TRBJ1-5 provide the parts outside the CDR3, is EAGVAQSPRYKIIEKRQSVAFWCNPISGHATLYWYQQILGQGPKLLIQFQNNGVVDDSQLPKDRFSAERLKGVDSTLKIQPAKLEDSAVYLCASSFGQGAGQPQHFGDGTRLSIL.

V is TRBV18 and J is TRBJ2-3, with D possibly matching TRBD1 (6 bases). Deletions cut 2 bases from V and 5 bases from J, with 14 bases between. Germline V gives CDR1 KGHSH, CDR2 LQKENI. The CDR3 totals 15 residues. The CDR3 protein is CASSPMAGVLDTQYF. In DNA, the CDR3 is TGTGCCAGCTCACCAATGGCAGGGGTTTTAGATACGCAGTATTTT. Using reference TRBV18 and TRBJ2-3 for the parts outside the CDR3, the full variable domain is NAGVMQNPRHLVRRRGQEARLRCSPMKGHSHVYWYRQLPEEGLKFMVYLQKENIIDESGMPKERFSAEFPKEGPSILRIQQVVRGDSAAYFCASSPMAGVLDTQYFGPGTRLTVL.

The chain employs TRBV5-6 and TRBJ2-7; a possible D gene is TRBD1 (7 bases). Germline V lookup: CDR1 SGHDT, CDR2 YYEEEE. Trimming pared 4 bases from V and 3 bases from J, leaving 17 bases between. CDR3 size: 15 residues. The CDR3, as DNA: TGTGCCAGCAGCGAAATTTCTCAGGGGGGCTACGAGCAGTACTTC. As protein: CASSEISQGGYEQYF.

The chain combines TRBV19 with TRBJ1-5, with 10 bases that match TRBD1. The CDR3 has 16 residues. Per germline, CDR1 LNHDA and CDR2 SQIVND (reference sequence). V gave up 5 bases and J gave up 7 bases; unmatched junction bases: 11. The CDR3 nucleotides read TGTGCCAGTAGTGCACAGGGACAGGGGTTCCAACAGCCCCAGCATTTT. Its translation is CASSAQGQGFQQPQHF.

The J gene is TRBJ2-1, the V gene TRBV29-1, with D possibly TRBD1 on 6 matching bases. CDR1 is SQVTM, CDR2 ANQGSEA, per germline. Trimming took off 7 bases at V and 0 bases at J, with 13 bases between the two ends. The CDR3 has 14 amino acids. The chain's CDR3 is CSAQGHSSYNEQFF. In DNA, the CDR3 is TGCAGCGCCCAGGGACATAGCTCCTACAATGAGCAGTTCTTC.

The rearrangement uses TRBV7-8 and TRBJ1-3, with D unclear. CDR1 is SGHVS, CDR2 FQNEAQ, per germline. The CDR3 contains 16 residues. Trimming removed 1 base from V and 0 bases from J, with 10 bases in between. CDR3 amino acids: CASSLVPPSSGNTIYF. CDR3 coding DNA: TGTGCCAGCAGCTTAGTACCCCCCAGCTCTGGAAACACCATATATTTT.

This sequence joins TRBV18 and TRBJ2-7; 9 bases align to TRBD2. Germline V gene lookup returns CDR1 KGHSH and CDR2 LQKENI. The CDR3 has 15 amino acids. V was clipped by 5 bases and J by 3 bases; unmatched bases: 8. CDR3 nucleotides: TGTGCCAGCTCATCCTTAGCGGGAGCGAACTACGAGCAGTACTTC. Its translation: CASSSLAGANYEQYF.

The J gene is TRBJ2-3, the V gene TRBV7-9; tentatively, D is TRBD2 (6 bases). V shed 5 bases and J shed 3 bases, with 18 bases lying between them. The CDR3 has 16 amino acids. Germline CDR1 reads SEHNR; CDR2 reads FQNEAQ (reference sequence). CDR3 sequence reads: CASSTAVGRFTDTQYF. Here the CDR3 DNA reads TGTGCCAGCAGCACTGCGGTCGGGAGATTTACAGATACGCAGTATTTT.

CDR3 in DNA: TGTGCCAGCAGCGCGGAATGGGGGGGACGAAAGCAGTTCTTC. It translates to CASSAEWGGRKQFF. This chain uses TRBV7-2 with TRBJ2-1, with 7 bases matching TRBD2. The CDR3 covers 14 residues. V dropped 5 bases and J dropped 11; count of bases not matched to a gene: 12. Per the germline V gene, CDR1 is SGHTA and CDR2 is FQGNSA.

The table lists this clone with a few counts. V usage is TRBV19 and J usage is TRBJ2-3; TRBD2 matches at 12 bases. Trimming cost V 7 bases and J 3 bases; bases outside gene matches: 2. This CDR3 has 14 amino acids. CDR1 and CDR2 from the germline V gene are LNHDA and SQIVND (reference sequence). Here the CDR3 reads CASTGLAGTDTQYF. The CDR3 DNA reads TGTGCCAGTACCGGACTAGCGGGAACAGATACGCAGTATTTT.